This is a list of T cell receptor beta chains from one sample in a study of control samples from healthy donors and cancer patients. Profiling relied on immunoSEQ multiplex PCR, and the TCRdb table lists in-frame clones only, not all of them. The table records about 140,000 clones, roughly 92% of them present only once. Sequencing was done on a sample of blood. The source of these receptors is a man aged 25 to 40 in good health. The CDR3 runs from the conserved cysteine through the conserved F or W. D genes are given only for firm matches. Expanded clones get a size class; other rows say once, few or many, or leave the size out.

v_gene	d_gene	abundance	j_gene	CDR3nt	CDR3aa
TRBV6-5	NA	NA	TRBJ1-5	TGTGCCAGCTCCGGGACCAAGAATCAGCCCCAGCATTTT	CASSGTKNQPQHF
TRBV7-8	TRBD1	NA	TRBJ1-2	TGTGCCAGCAGCTTAGGCCACCGGGACAGGGTGTCTGGCTACACCTTC	CASSLGHRDRVSGYTF
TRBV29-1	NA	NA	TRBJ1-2	TGCAGCGTACAATTTAGGACATTTGGCTACACCTTC	CSVQFRTFGYTF
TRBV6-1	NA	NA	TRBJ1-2	TGTGCCAGCAGTGAAGGACTCTATGGCTACACCTTC	CASSEGLYGYTF
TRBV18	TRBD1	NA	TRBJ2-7	TGTGCCAGCTCACCACAACAGGGGAATCTGGGCGAGCAGTACTTC	CASSPQQGNLGEQYF
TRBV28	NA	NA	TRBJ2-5	TGTGCCAGCAGTCCATTAGGAGGGGGCTGGGAGCAAGAGACCCAGTACTTC	CASSPLGGGWEQETQYF
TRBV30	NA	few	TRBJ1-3	TGTGCCTGGAGTGGAATGAAATCTGGAAACACCATATATTTT	CAWSGMKSGNTIYF
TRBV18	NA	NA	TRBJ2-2	TGTGCCAGCTCACTCAAAAACGACTACACCGGGGAGCTGTTTTTT	CASSLKNDYTGELFF
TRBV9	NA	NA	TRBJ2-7	TGTGCCAGCAGCGTAGGGGTAGCGGCCTACGAGCAGTACTTC	CASSVGVAAYEQYF
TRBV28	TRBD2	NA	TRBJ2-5	TGTGCCAGCAGTCCCCGCGGGATGCGACTAGCGGGAGTGGAGACCCAGTACTTC	CASSPRGMRLAGVETQYF
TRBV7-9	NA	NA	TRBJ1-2	TGTGCCAGCAGCCCAGATAGGATATCCTATGGCTACACCTTC	CASSPDRISYGYTF
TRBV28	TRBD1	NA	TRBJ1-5	TGTGCCAGTCCTATTCCCGGGACAGATAGCAATCAGCCCCAGCATTTT	CASPIPGTDSNQPQHF
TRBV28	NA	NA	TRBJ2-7	TGTGCCAGCAGTCCCTGGCCCAGGGTGCAGTACTTC	CASSPWPRVQYF
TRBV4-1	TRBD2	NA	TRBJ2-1	TGCGCCAGCAGCCAAGTAAGCGGTCTAGCGGGAGGTGGCAATGAGCAGTTCTTC	CASSQVSGLAGGGNEQFF
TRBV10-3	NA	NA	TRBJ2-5	TGTGCCATCAGTGAGGGAGTCCGAGAGACCCAGTACTTC	CAISEGVRETQYF
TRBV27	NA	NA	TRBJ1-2	TGTGCCAGCAGAACCGCGGGAGCCCTAAAGGATGGCTACACCTTC	CASRTAGALKDGYTF
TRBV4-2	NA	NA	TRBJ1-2	TGTGCCAGCAGCCAAGCTACCCACACATGGGATGGCTACACCTTC	CASSQATHTWDGYTF
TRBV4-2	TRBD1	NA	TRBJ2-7	TGTGCCAGCAGCCAAGGGGAGGGGACAGGGGTTGAGCAGTACTTC	CASSQGEGTGVEQYF
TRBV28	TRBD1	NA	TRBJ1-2	TGTGCCAGCAGTTTCGACAGGGCTGTCACCTTC	CASSFDRAVTF